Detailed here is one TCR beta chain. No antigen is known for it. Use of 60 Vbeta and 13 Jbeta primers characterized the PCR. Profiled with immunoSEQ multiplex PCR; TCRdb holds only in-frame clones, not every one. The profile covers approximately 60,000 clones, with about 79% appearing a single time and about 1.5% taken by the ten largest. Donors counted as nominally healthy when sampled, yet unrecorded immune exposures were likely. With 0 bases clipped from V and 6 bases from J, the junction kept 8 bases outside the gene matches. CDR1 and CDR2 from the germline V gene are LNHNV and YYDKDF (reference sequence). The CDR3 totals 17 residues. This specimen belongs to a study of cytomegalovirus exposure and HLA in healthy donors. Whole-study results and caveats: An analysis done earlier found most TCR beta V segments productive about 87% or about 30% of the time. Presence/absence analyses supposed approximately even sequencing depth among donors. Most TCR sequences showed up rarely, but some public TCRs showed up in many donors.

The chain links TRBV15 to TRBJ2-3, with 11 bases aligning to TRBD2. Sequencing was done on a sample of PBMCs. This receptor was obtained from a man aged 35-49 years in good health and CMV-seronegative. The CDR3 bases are TGTGCCACCAGCAGAGATTTGAGGGCTAGCGGGGGGGATACGCAGTATTTT. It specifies CATSRDLRASGGDTQYF.